A selection of T cell receptor beta chains follows, all from one sample in a study of T-cell reconstitution after alpha-beta-depleted transplantation in children. TCRdb analysed the PCR reads with MiXCR anew, one entry per CDR3 protein. The sample lists about 110,000 distinct CDR3 sequences, 10% seen once, with 8% in the top ten. The source was PBMCs from the stem cell graft donor, collected from the stem cell graft. These receptors were collected from a human donor who donated a stem cell graft to a child with acute lymphoblastic leukemia. CDR3s include the opening cysteine and the closing phenylalanine or tryptophan. The order of the fields is D gene, J gene, clone size, V gene, CDR3 protein, CDR3 DNA. A D gene is named only where the DNA matches it firmly. Only some rows state a clone size, as once, few, many or a class for expanded clones.

d_call: TRBD1; j_call: TRBJ2-7; clone_size: many; v_call: TRBV12-3/TRBV12-4; cdr3_aa: CASSSGQGAGEQYF; cdr3_nt: TGTGCCAGCAGTTCCGGACAGGGGGCGGGGGAGCAGTACTTC
d_call: TRBD2; j_call: TRBJ2-5; clone_size: many; v_call: TRBV5-1; cdr3_aa: CASTGGNQETQYF; cdr3_nt: TGCGCCAGCACCGGGGGGAACCAAGAGACCCAGTACTTC
d_call: TRBD1; j_call: TRBJ1-2; clone_size: -; v_call: TRBV7-2; cdr3_aa: CASRRSTGGNYGYTF; cdr3_nt: TGTGCCAGCAGACGATCGACAGGGGGAAACTATGGCTACACCTTC
d_call: -; j_call: TRBJ2-3; clone_size: many; v_call: TRBV5-1; cdr3_aa: CASSLVGLSTDTQYF; cdr3_nt: TGCGCCAGCAGCTTGGTTGGTTTGAGCACAGATACGCAGTATTTT
d_call: TRBD1; j_call: TRBJ1-1; clone_size: many; v_call: TRBV25-1; cdr3_aa: CASSAMDRDTEAFF; cdr3_nt: TGTGCCAGCAGTGCTATGGACAGGGACACTGAAGCTTTCTTT
d_call: -; j_call: TRBJ1-5; clone_size: few; v_call: TRBV5-6; cdr3_aa: CASSLVSGNRPQHF; cdr3_nt: TGTGCCAGCAGCTTGGTGTCCGGGAATCGGCCCCAGCATTTT
d_call: -; j_call: TRBJ1-5; clone_size: many; v_call: TRBV9; cdr3_aa: CASSVGSGRNQPQHF; cdr3_nt: TGTGCCAGCAGCGTAGGTTCAGGAAGAAATCAGCCCCAGCATTTT
d_call: TRBD1; j_call: TRBJ1-5; clone_size: many; v_call: TRBV5-1; cdr3_aa: CASSSAGGDQPQHF; cdr3_nt: TGCGCCAGCAGCTCTGCAGGGGGGGATCAGCCCCAGCATTTT
d_call: TRBD2; j_call: TRBJ2-1; clone_size: many; v_call: TRBV7-8; cdr3_aa: CASSTLAGNEQFF; cdr3_nt: TGTGCCAGCAGCACCCTAGCGGGCAATGAGCAGTTCTTC
d_call: -; j_call: TRBJ2-5; clone_size: many; v_call: TRBV5-1; cdr3_aa: CASSLILSRGQETQYF; cdr3_nt: TGCGCCAGCAGCTTGATACTCTCCCGGGGGCAAGAGACCCAGTACTTC
d_call: -; j_call: TRBJ1-6; clone_size: many; v_call: TRBV18; cdr3_aa: CASSLMGPPEISPLHF; cdr3_nt: TGTGCCAGCTCACTAATGGGACCGCCCGAAATCTCACCCCTCCACTTT
d_call: -; j_call: TRBJ1-4; clone_size: many; v_call: TRBV12-3/TRBV12-4; cdr3_aa: CASSLGAQNEKLFF; cdr3_nt: TGTGCCAGCAGTTTAGGGGCCCAAAATGAAAAACTGTTTTTT
d_call: TRBD2; j_call: TRBJ2-3; clone_size: many; v_call: TRBV10-3; cdr3_aa: CASGGGNTDTQYF; cdr3_nt: TGTGCCTCGGGAGGGGGAAACACAGATACGCAGTATTTT
d_call: -; j_call: TRBJ2-5; clone_size: many; v_call: TRBV4-3; cdr3_aa: CASSQRLQETQYF; cdr3_nt: TGCGCCAGCAGCCAAAGGCTACAAGAGACCCAGTACTTC
d_call: -; j_call: TRBJ2-7; clone_size: many; v_call: TRBV29-1; cdr3_aa: CSVDGGAWDEQYF; cdr3_nt: TGCAGCGTTGACGGTGGGGCTTGGGACGAGCAGTACTTC
d_call: -; j_call: TRBJ1-3; clone_size: -; v_call: TRBV12-3/TRBV12-4; cdr3_aa: CAMGGGGNTIYF; cdr3_nt: TGTGCCATGGGCGGCGGAGGAAACACCATATATTTT
d_call: -; j_call: TRBJ2-5; clone_size: many; v_call: TRBV28; cdr3_aa: CASTALRSTGRGETQYF; cdr3_nt: TGTGCCAGCACCGCTCTACGATCGACAGGTCGTGGGGAGACCCAGTACTTC
d_call: -; j_call: TRBJ1-6; clone_size: many; v_call: TRBV12-3/TRBV12-4; cdr3_aa: CASSFLFGENSPLHF; cdr3_nt: TGTGCCAGCAGTTTTTTATTCGGGGAAAATTCACCCCTCCACTTT
d_call: -; j_call: TRBJ2-7; clone_size: many; v_call: TRBV6-1; cdr3_aa: CASSARHRDINPYEQYF; cdr3_nt: TGTGCCAGCAGTGCTCGGCACCGGGACATCAATCCCTACGAGCAGTACTTC
d_call: -; j_call: TRBJ2-5; clone_size: many; v_call: TRBV20-1; cdr3_aa: CSAFREETQYF; cdr3_nt: TGCAGTGCGTTTAGGGAAGAGACCCAGTACTTC
d_call: -; j_call: TRBJ1-2; clone_size: many; v_call: TRBV18; cdr3_aa: CASSPLSGQTNYGYTF; cdr3_nt: TGTGCCAGCTCACCACTTAGTGGACAGACTAACTATGGCTACACCTTC
d_call: -; j_call: TRBJ1-5; clone_size: -; v_call: TRBV19; cdr3_aa: CASSLNPGAGSNQPQHF; cdr3_nt: TGTGCCAGTAGTCTTAACCCTGGGGCAGGGAGCAATCAGCCCCAGCATTTT
d_call: TRBD2; j_call: TRBJ2-7; clone_size: many; v_call: TRBV29-1; cdr3_aa: CSVTGTSGSYEQYF; cdr3_nt: TGCAGCGTTACCGGGACTAGCGGCTCCTACGAGCAGTACTTC
d_call: -; j_call: TRBJ1-3; clone_size: many; v_call: TRBV19; cdr3_aa: CASSIEPRRTGNTIYF; cdr3_nt: TGTGCCAGTAGTATAGAACCTCGGAGGACTGGAAACACCATATATTTT
d_call: -; j_call: TRBJ1-5; clone_size: many; v_call: TRBV5-6; cdr3_aa: CASSLGGTSNQPQHF; cdr3_nt: TGTGCCAGCAGCTTGGGAGGGACTAGCAATCAGCCCCAGCATTTT
d_call: -; j_call: TRBJ1-6; clone_size: many; v_call: TRBV25-1; cdr3_aa: CASSAGGPRGSPLHF; cdr3_nt: TGTGCCAGCAGTGCCGGGGGACCTAGGGGTTCACCCCTCCACTTT
d_call: -; j_call: TRBJ1-6; clone_size: many; v_call: TRBV18; cdr3_aa: CASSPNHNSPLHF; cdr3_nt: TGTGCCAGCTCACCAAACCATAATTCACCCCTCCACTTT
d_call: TRBD2; j_call: TRBJ2-1; clone_size: many; v_call: TRBV6-4; cdr3_aa: CASSGTSEGWNEQFF; cdr3_nt: TGTGCCAGCAGTGGGACTAGCGAGGGATGGAATGAGCAGTTCTTC
d_call: -; j_call: TRBJ2-1; clone_size: few; v_call: TRBV5-6; cdr3_aa: CASRFGVYNEQFF; cdr3_nt: TGTGCCAGCCGATTCGGGGTCTACAATGAGCAGTTCTTC
d_call: -; j_call: TRBJ1-6; clone_size: many; v_call: TRBV7-2; cdr3_aa: CASSLGGTTSSPLHF; cdr3_nt: TGTGCCAGCAGCCTGGGAGGGACTACAAGTTCACCCCTCCACTTT
d_call: -; j_call: TRBJ2-1; clone_size: -; v_call: TRBV29-1; cdr3_aa: CSVDETQLREQFF; cdr3_nt: TGCAGCGTTGATGAGACCCAACTCCGGGAGCAGTTCTTC
d_call: -; j_call: TRBJ2-6; clone_size: many; v_call: TRBV4-3; cdr3_aa: CASSQDSLTTTGAGANVLTF; cdr3_nt: TGCGCCAGCAGCCAAGATAGCCTTACAACAACTGGGGCTGGGGCCAACGTCCTGACTTTC